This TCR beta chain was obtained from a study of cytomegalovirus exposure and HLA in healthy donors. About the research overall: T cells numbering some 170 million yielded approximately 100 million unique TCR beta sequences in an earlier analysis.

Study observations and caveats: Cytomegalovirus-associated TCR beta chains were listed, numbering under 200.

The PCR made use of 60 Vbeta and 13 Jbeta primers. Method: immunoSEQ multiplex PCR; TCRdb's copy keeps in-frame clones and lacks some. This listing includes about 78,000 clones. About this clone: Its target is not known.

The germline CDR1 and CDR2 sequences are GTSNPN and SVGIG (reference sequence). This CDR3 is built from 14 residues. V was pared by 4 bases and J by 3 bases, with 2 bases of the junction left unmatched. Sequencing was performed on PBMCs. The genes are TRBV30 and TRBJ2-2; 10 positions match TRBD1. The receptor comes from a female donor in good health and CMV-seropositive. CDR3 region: CAWMGQGYTGELFF. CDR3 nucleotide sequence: TGTGCCTGGATGGGACAGGGGTACACCGGGGAGCTGTTTTTT.